These 9 T cell receptor beta chains were all obtained from the same sample, sequenced in a study of technical replicates of blood from several donors. Profiled with immunoSEQ multiplex PCR; TCRdb holds only in-frame clones, not every one. The repertoire holds tens of thousands of clones, with around 95% as singletons. The sample comprised PBMCs. The source is a human donor in good health. Some clones in this sample may be carry-over from other donors' samples.

V usage is TRBV7-8 and J usage is TRBJ1-3; D gene ambiguous. Between the trimmed V and J ends, which lost 1 base and 0 bases, there was a span of 13 bases. Germline CDR1 and CDR2: SGHVS and FQNEAQ. This CDR3 region has 17 residues. The CDR3 bases are TGTGCCAGCAGCTTAGTCGGATCGGGAGACTCTGGAAACACCATATATTTT. Translation gives CASSLVGSGDSGNTIYF.

The CDR3 DNA reads as TGTGCCAGCAGCTTCGCAGGGTTCGGCTACACCTTC. This translates into CASSFAGFGYTF. This chain uses TRBV7-2 with TRBJ1-2; maybe TRBD1 (5 bases). The CDR3 is 12 amino acids. Per germline, CDR1 SGHTA and CDR2 FQGNSA. With 3 bases removed from V and 8 bases from J, the gap between germline ends came to 10 bases.

This chain links TRBV7-9 with TRBJ1-1; D ambiguous. Trimming took 6 bases from V and 0 from J, leaving 14 bases between them. This CDR3 contains 15 residues. Germline V gene lookup returns CDR1 SEHNR and CDR2 FQNEAQ (reference sequence). The CDR3 spells CASSSRGRLNTEAFF. CDR3 sequence (DNA): TGTGCCAGCAGTAGCCGAGGGAGGTTGAACACTGAAGCTTTCTTT. Full variable domain (outside the CDR3, taken from reference TRBV7-9 and TRBJ1-1): DTGVSQNPRHKITKRGQNVTFRCDPISEHNRLYWYRQTLGQGPEFLTYFQNEAQLEKSRLLSDRFSAERPKGSFSTLEIQRTEQGDSAMYLCASSSRGRLNTEAFFGQGTRLTVV.

J is TRBJ2-3 and V is TRBV4-2, with 11 nucleotides matching TRBD2. Trimming removed 1 base from V and 5 bases from J; junction bases left unmatched: 11. CDR1 LGHNA and CDR2 YNFKEQ come from the germline V gene. This CDR3 spans 18 amino acids. The DNA for the CDR3 is TGTGCCAGCAGCCAAGGGGTGGTAGGGCTAGCGGGGGGAGATACGCAGTATTTT. Its translation is CASSQGVVGLAGGDTQYF.

This rearrangement joins TRBV6-1 to TRBJ2-3, with TRBD2 identical over 8 bases. CDR3 length: 17 residues. In germline, CDR1 is MNHNS, CDR2 SASEGT. V was clipped by 1 base and J by 8 bases; unmatched bases: 14. The CDR3 DNA sequence: TGTGCCAGCAGTGAAGGAGTCGCGGGAGGCCCCAGGGGTACGCAGTATTTT. Its protein product is CASSEGVAGGPRGTQYF.

The gene calls are TRBV7-2 and TRBJ1-5; D uncertain. Germline V gene sequence: CDR1 SGHTA, CDR2 FQGNSA. The V end was cut by 3 bases, the J end by 2 bases, with 8 bases between. This CDR3 is built from 14 residues. The CDR3 here is CASSFNPGNQPQHF. The CDR3 DNA reads TGTGCCAGCAGCTTTAATCCGGGCAATCAGCCCCAGCATTTT.

The V gene is TRBV6-5, the J gene TRBJ2-7; TRBD1 matches 7 bases. This CDR3 region has 15 residues. Germline CDR1 reads MNHEY; CDR2 reads SVGAGI. J lost 2 bases, V lost 2 bases, and 6 bases had no gene match. CDR3 sequence: CASSYGQGVPYEQYF. In DNA form, the CDR3 reads TGTGCCAGCAGTTACGGGCAGGGGGTCCCCTACGAGCAGTACTTC.

This clone was seen just once. V and J are TRBV27 and TRBJ1-3; D is unresolved. Trimming took off 0 bases at V and 8 bases at J, with 8 bases between the two ends. Germline CDR1 MNHEY, CDR2 SMNVEV (reference sequence). The CDR3 has 13 amino acids. DNA for the CDR3: TGTGCCAGCAGTTTATCCATCGGGGACACCATATATTTT. Protein sequence: CASSLSIGDTIYF.

This chain links TRBV7-6 with TRBJ2-2, with TRBD2 matching over 10 bases. V lost 4 bases and J lost 6; bases outside the gene matches: 8. This CDR3 spans 16 amino acids. Looked up from germline, CDR1 is SGHVS and CDR2 is FNYEAQ. CDR3 sequence reads: CASSSSSGSRAGELFF. CDR3 coding DNA: TGTGCCAGCAGCTCATCTAGCGGGAGTCGGGCCGGGGAGCTGTTTTTT.